This paragraph covers one T cell receptor beta chain sequence. Its antigen is not known. Repertoires were generated with immunoSEQ multiplex PCR, while TCRdb's copy carries only in-frame clones and drops some. This table holds around 29,000 clones, around nine tenths found once. This record belongs to a study of regulatory and conventional T cells in RAG deficiency. Findings of the study overall: Shannon entropy fell and Simpson indices rose in RAG-deficient patients.

The CDR3 loop spans 15 amino acids. Trimming stripped 4 bases from V and 0 bases from J, with 11 bases between. Germline V CDR1 and CDR2: LGHNA, YNFKEQ. Blood CD4+ CD25-high CD127-low regulatory T cells supplied the genomic DNA template. These data were also filed under a second study, of regulatory T cells. That paper states: Primers: 52 TRBV forward and 13 TRBJ reverse.

Sequenced: Tregs sorted from blood. The TCR sequence derives from a human donor in good health. This chain joins TRBV4-2 and TRBJ2-3; D may correspond to TRBD1 or TRBD2 (5 bases each). For the CDR3, the DNA is TGTGCCAGCAGCCGGGACGCTTATAGCACAGATACGCAGTATTTT. It translates to CASSRDAYSTDTQYF.